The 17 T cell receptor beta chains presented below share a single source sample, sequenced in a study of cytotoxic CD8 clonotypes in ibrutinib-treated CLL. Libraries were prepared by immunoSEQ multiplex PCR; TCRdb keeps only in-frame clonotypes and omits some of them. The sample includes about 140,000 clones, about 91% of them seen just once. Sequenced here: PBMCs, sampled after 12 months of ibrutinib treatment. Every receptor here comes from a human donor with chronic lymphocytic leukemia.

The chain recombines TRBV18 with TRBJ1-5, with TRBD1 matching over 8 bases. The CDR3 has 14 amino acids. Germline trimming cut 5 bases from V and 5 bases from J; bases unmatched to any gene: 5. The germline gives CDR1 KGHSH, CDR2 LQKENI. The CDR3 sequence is CASSSQGAYQPQHF. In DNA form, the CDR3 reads TGTGCCAGCTCATCCCAGGGGGCCTATCAGCCCCAGCATTTT. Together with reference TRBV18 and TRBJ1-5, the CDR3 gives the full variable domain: NAGVMQNPRHLVRRRGQEARLRCSPMKGHSHVYWYRQLPEEGLKFMVYLQKENIIDESGMPKERFSAEFPKEGPSILRIQQVVRGDSAAYFCASSSQGAYQPQHFGDGTRLSIL.

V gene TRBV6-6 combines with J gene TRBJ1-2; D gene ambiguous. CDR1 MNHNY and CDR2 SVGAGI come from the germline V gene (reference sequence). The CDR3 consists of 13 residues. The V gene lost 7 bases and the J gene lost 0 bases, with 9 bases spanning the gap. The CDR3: CASTPGTNYGYTF. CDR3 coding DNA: TGTGCCAGCACCCCCGGAACTAACTATGGCTACACCTTC.

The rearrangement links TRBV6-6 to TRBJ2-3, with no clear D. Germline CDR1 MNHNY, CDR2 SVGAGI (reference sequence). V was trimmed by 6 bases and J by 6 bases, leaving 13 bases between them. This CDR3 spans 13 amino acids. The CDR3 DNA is TGTGCCAGCAGCCGGTTACGGGCCGATACGCAGTATTTT. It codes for CASSRLRADTQYF.

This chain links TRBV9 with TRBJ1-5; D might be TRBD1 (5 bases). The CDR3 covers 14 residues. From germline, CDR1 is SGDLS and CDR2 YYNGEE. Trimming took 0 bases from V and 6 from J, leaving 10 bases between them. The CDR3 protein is CASSVGGVGQPQHF. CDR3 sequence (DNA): TGTGCCAGCAGCGTAGGAGGGGTAGGTCAGCCCCAGCATTTT.

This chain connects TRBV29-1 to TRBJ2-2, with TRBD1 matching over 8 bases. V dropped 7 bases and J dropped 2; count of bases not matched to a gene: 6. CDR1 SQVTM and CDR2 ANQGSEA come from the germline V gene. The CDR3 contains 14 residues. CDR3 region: CSAGQGPNTGELFF. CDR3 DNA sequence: TGCAGCGCCGGACAGGGCCCTAACACCGGGGAGCTGTTTTTT.

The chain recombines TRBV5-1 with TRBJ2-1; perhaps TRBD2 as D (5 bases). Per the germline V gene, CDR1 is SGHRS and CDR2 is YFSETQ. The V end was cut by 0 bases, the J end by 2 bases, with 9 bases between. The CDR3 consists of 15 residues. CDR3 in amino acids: CASSLEGEPYNEQFF. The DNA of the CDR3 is TGCGCCAGCAGCTTGGAGGGAGAACCCTACAATGAGCAGTTCTTC.

For the CDR3, the DNA is TGTGCCAGCAGCAAAGAGACAGAGAAGACCCAGTACTTC. Amino acid sequence: CASSKETEKTQYF. The chain links TRBV21-1 to TRBJ2-5; TRBD1, the table's D call, lacks a check against the DNA. TRBV21-1 is noted as a pseudogene. The CDR3 is 13 residues long.

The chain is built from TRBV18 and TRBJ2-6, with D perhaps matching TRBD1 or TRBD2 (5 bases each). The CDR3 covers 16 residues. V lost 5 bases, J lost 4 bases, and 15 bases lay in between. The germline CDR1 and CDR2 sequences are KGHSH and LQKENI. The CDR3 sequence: CASSVRGGPGANVLTF. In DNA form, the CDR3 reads TGTGCCAGCTCAGTCCGGGGCGGACCAGGGGCCAACGTCCTGACTTTC.

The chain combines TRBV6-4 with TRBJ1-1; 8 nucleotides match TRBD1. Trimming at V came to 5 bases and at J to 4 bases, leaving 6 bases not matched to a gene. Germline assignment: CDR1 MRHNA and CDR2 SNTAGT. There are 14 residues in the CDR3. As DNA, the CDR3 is TGTGCCAGCAGTTCGGGACAGGACAGCACTGAAGCTTTCTTT. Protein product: CASSSGQDSTEAFF.

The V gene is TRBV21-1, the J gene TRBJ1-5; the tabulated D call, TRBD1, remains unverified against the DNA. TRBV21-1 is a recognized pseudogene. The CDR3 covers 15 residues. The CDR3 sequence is CASSTQWTGNQPQHF. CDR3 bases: TGTGCCAGCAGCACCCAATGGACAGGCAATCAGCCCCAGCATTTT.

CDR3 sequence: CASSLPRGGSMNTEAFF. CDR3 bases: TGTGCCAGCAGTTTACCACGTGGGGGCAGTATGAACACTGAAGCTTTCTTT. The J gene is TRBJ1-1, the V gene TRBV28; possible D gene TRBD1, 6 bases. CDR1 and CDR2 (germline): MDHEN, SYDVKM. The germline V and J ends were trimmed by 2 bases and 0 bases, with 16 bases remaining between them. This CDR3 is built from 17 residues.

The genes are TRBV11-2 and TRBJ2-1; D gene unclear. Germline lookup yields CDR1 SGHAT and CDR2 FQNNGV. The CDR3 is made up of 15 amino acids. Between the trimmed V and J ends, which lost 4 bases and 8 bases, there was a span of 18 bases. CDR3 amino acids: CASSSRLGYVDEQFF. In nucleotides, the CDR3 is TGTGCCAGCAGCTCGCGACTCGGGTACGTCGATGAGCAGTTCTTC.

The CDR3 DNA follows: TGCGCCGTACACGACCCTTGGGTTACCGGGGAGCTGTTTTTT. Translation gives CAVHDPWVTGELFF. J is TRBJ2-2 and V is TRBV5-1, with D uncertain. V lost 10 bases and J lost 5, with 18 bases in between. CDR3 length: 14 amino acids. Per the germline V gene, CDR1 is SGHRS and CDR2 is YFSETQ.

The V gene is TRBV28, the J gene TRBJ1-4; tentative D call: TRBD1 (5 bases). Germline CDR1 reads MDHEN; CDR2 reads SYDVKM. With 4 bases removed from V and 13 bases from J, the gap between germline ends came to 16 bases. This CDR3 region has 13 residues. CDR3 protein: CASSSPGDGGLFF. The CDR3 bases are TGTGCCAGCAGTTCCCCCGGAGACGGGGGACTGTTTTTT.

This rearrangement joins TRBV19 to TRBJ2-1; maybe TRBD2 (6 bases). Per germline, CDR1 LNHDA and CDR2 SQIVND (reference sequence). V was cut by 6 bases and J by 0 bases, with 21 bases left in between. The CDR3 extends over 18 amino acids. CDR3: CASSLPLWRESSYNEQFF. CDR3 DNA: TGTGCCAGTAGCCTCCCGTTGTGGCGGGAAAGCTCCTACAATGAGCAGTTCTTC.

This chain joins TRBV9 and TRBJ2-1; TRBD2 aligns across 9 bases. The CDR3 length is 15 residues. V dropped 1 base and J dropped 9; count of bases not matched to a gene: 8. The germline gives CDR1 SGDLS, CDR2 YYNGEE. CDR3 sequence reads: CASSVSASGISEQFF. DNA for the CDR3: TGTGCCAGCAGCGTATCGGCTAGCGGGATTAGTGAGCAGTTCTTC.

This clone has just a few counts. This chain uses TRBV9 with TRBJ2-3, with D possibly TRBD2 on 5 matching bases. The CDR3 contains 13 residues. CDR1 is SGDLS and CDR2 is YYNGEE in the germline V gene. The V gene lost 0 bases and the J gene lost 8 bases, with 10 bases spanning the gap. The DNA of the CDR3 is TGTGCCAGCAGCGTAGAAACAGAGGGTACGCAGTATTTT. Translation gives CASSVETEGTQYF.